What follows are 20 T cell receptor beta chains derived from one specimen sequenced in a study of control samples from healthy donors and cancer patients. TCRdb's copy holds only in-frame clones and misses some; the assay was immunoSEQ multiplex PCR. This table has more than 85,000 clones, approximately 88% appearing once. The sequenced sample was PBMCs. These TCRs come from an older woman with lung cancer.

The rearrangement links TRBV5-1 to TRBJ2-3, with D possibly matching TRBD2 (6 bases). Germline loops: CDR1 SGHRS, CDR2 YFSETQ. The CDR3 totals 14 residues. V lost 1 base and J 7 bases, leaving 13 bases between the germline ends. The CDR3 DNA follows: TGCGCCAGCAGCTTGATCGGGGGTGGGAATACGCAGTATTTT. This codes for CASSLIGGGNTQYF.

V gene TRBV12-3 or TRBV12-4 combines with J gene TRBJ2-1; a possible D gene is TRBD2 (6 bases). The CDR3 totals 12 residues. Trimming removed 5 bases from V and 16 bases from J, with 18 bases in between. Written as DNA, the CDR3 is TGTGCCAGCAGTCAAACTAGCTCGTTAGGCTTCTTC. Translation gives CASSQTSSLGFF.

The chain employs TRBV30 and TRBJ2-3, with D maybe TRBD2 (5 bases). This CDR3 is built from 13 residues. The germline gives CDR1 GTSNPN, CDR2 SVGIG (reference sequence). This CDR3 reads CVLSLGLADTQYF. CDR3 nucleotide sequence: TGTGTCTTGAGTTTGGGGTTAGCGGATACGCAGTATTTT.

The chain is built from TRBV6-6 and TRBJ1-5; D perhaps matches TRBD1 (5 bases). This CDR3 comprises 12 residues. V was cut by 2 bases and J by 7 bases, with 6 bases left in between. In germline, CDR1 is MNHNY, CDR2 SVGAGI (reference sequence). CDR3 DNA sequence: TGTGCCAGCAGTTACCCAGGGCAGCCCCAGCATTTT. It translates to CASSYPGQPQHF.

The J gene is TRBJ2-4, the V gene TRBV12-5, with D possibly being TRBD1 or TRBD2 (5 bases each). Deletions cut 5 bases from V and 3 bases from J, with 14 bases between. The germline gives CDR1 LGHNT, CDR2 FRNRAP. CDR3 length equals 15 residues. CDR3 in DNA: TGTGCTAGTGGTGTGGGGGACCTCCTCAAAAACATTCAGTACTTC. This encodes CASGVGDLLKNIQYF.

This chain connects TRBV5-1 to TRBJ1-2; the match to TRBD1 covers 12 bases. Germline CDR1 is SGHRS and CDR2 is YFSETQ. The CDR3 runs 17 residues. Trimming at V came to 4 bases and at J to 3 bases, leaving 10 bases not matched to a gene. CDR3 protein: CASSLGTGGGLDYGYTF. The CDR3 nucleotides read TGCGCCAGCAGCCTGGGGACAGGGGGCGGGTTAGACTATGGCTACACCTTC. Filled out from reference TRBV5-1 and TRBJ1-2, the complete variable domain reads KAGVTQTPRYLIKTRGQQVTLSCSPISGHRSVSWYQQTPGQGLQFLFEYFSETQRNKGNFPGRFSGRQFSNSRSEMNVSTLELGDSALYLCASSLGTGGGLDYGYTFGSGTRLTVV.

The chain employs TRBV5-1 and TRBJ2-2; 10 bases are shared with TRBD2. Germline V gives CDR1 SGHRS, CDR2 YFSETQ. The V and J ends lost 4 bases and 7 bases, in that order; junction bases with no gene match: 1. This CDR3 comprises 13 residues. CDR3 region: CASSTSGDGELFF. CDR3 in DNA: TGCGCCAGCAGCACTAGCGGGGACGGGGAGCTGTTTTTT.

This rearrangement joins TRBV2 to TRBJ1-3; no firm D call. In germline, CDR1 is SNHLY, CDR2 FYNNEI. Trimming stripped 6 bases from V and 0 bases from J, with 12 bases between. CDR3 size: 15 residues. The CDR3 is CASRYGRSSGNTIYF. The CDR3 region has the DNA TGTGCCAGCAGGTATGGACGGAGCTCTGGAAACACCATATATTTT.

The chain uses TRBV5-1 and TRBJ1-2; D possibly corresponds to TRBD1 (5 bases). With 2 bases removed from V and 5 bases from J, the gap between germline ends came to 13 bases. The length of the CDR3 is 14 residues. Germline lookup yields CDR1 SGHRS and CDR2 YFSETQ. CDR3 bases: TGCGCCAGCAGCTTTGAGACAGCCGCATATGGCTACACCTTC. Translating it yields CASSFETAAYGYTF.

This sequence joins TRBV4-2 and TRBJ2-3; 9 bases are shared with TRBD1. Per the germline V gene, CDR1 is LGHNA and CDR2 is YNFKEQ. The CDR3 covers 19 residues. V gave up 0 bases and J gave up 3 bases; unmatched junction bases: 13. The CDR3 region is CASSQDLPRGQGWTDTQYF. The DNA of the CDR3 is TGTGCCAGCAGCCAAGATCTTCCCCGTGGACAGGGGTGGACAGATACGCAGTATTTT.

This chain connects TRBV12-3 or TRBV12-4 to TRBJ2-6; D gene uncertain. V lost 10 bases and J 0 bases, leaving 4 bases between the germline ends. This CDR3 has 12 amino acids. CDR3 coding DNA: TGTGCCACCCGCTCTGGGGCCAACGTCCTGACTTTC. This codes for CATRSGANVLTF.

This clone was observed once. The chain combines TRBV6-1 with TRBJ1-3, with D maybe TRBD1 (5 bases). Germline assignment: CDR1 MNHNS and CDR2 SASEGT. V gave up 1 base and J gave up 4 bases, with 11 bases separating them. The CDR3 runs 15 residues. The CDR3 is CASSEVDGTGNTIYF. CDR3 nucleotides: TGTGCCAGCAGTGAAGTAGACGGGACCGGAAACACCATATATTTT.

This rearrangement joins TRBV19 to TRBJ2-1; perhaps TRBD2 as D (6 bases). This CDR3 is 14 amino acids long. Trimming shortened V by 1 base and J by 8 bases, and 12 bases separated the two germline ends. CDR1 and CDR2 from the germline V gene are LNHDA and SQIVND (reference sequence). This CDR3 is CASSIGRLVYEQFF. CDR3 in DNA: TGTGCCAGTAGTATAGGACGACTAGTGTATGAGCAGTTCTTC. The full variable domain, completed using reference TRBV19 and TRBJ2-1, is DGGITQSPKYLFRKEGQNVTLSCEQNLNHDAMYWYRQDPGQGLRLIYYSQIVNDFQKGDIAEGYSVSREKKESFPLTVTSAQKNPTAFYLCASSIGRLVYEQFFGPGTRLTVL.

This clone was recorded once. The V call is TRBV7-9, the J call TRBJ2-7; D remains unclear. The CDR3 sequence is 14 residues long. CDR1 and CDR2 (germline): SEHNR, FQNEAQ (reference sequence). Trimming took 6 bases from V and 0 from J, leaving 12 bases between them. The CDR3 region has the DNA TGTGCCAGCAGATCTACAGCGAGCTCCTACGAGCAGTACTTC. This sequence encodes CASRSTASSYEQYF.

The table lists this clone with a count of one. The gene calls are TRBV7-3 and TRBJ2-3, with 11 positions matching TRBD2. There are 18 residues in the CDR3. V trimming: 5 bases; J trimming: 1 base; junction bases outside the gene matches: 11. Germline V gene data show CDR1 as SGHTA and CDR2 as FQGTGA. The CDR3 region has the DNA TGTGCCAGCAGCGGAATTATAGCGGGAGGGCCTGGCACAGATACGCAGTATTTT. The encoded protein is CASSGIIAGGPGTDTQYF.

The rearrangement links TRBV2 to TRBJ2-6; perhaps D is TRBD1 or TRBD2 (5 bases each). This CDR3 is 15 amino acids long. V lost 8 bases to trimming and J lost 2 bases, with 13 bases between them. Germline V gene lookup returns CDR1 SNHLY and CDR2 FYNNEI. The DNA of the CDR3 is TGTGCCAGCGGTCCCGGGGACCCTGGGGCCAACGTCCTGACTTTC. The encoded protein is CASGPGDPGANVLTF.

This chain links TRBV25-1 with TRBJ2-5; D may correspond to TRBD1 or TRBD2 (5 bases each). V lost 3 bases, J lost 5 bases, and 10 bases lay in between. CDR3 length: 13 residues. The germline CDR1 and CDR2 sequences are MGHDK and SYGVNS. The CDR3 DNA sequence: TGTGCCAGCAGTGATCCGGGGCGGGAGACCCAGTACTTC. This codes for CASSDPGRETQYF.

The rearrangement joins TRBV7-9 to TRBJ1-1, with D hard to call. The CDR3 sequence is 15 residues long. The V and J ends lost 5 bases and 0 bases respectively, with 13 bases between them. Germline lookup yields CDR1 SEHNR and CDR2 FQNEAQ (reference sequence). The CDR3 spells CASSPLGKMNTEAFF. The DNA of the CDR3 is TGTGCCAGCAGCCCCCTTGGAAAAATGAACACTGAAGCTTTCTTT.

CDR3 DNA sequence: TGTGCCAGCAGCCGGTTTAAACTAGAAGATGATGGCTACACCTTC. Translation: CASSRFKLEDDGYTF. This chain joins TRBV7-9 and TRBJ1-2, with unresolved D. The CDR3 is 15 amino acids. CDR1 and CDR2 from the germline V gene are SEHNR and FQNEAQ (reference sequence). V shed 5 bases and J shed 6 bases, with 19 bases lying between them.

This sequence joins TRBV9 and TRBJ2-1, with D maybe TRBD2 (5 bases). With 5 bases removed from V and 0 bases from J, the gap between germline ends came to 12 bases. The V gene's germline CDR1 is SGDLS and CDR2 YYNGEE. This CDR3 comprises 15 residues. This CDR3 reads CASRPDSVSYNEQFF. In nucleotides, the CDR3 is TGTGCCAGCAGACCGGACTCGGTCTCCTACAATGAGCAGTTCTTC.